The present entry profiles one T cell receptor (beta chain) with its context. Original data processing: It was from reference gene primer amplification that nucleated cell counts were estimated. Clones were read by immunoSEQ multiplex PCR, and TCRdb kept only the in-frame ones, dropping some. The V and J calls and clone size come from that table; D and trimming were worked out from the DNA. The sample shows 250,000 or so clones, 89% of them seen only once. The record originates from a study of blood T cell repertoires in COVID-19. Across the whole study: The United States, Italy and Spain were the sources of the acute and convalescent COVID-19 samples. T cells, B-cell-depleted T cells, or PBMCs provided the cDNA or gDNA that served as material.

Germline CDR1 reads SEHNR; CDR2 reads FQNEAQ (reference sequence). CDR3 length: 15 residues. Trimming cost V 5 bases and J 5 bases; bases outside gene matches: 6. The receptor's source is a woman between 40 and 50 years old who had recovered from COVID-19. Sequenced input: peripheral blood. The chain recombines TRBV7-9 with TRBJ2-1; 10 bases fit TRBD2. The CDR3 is CASSLSGGPDNEQFF. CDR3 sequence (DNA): TGTGCCAGCAGCCTTAGCGGGGGGCCAGACAATGAGCAGTTCTTC.